This T cell receptor beta chain was recorded in a study of blood T cell repertoires in COVID-19. Overall study context: Whether acute or convalescent, the COVID-19 samples came from the United States, Italy and Spain. Sample material is recorded as cDNA or gDNA derived from T cells, B-cell-depleted T cells, or PBMCs.

Per the original methods: Amplification from reference gene primers served as the basis for estimated nucleated cell counts. TCRdb keeps only in-frame clones here, not all; method: immunoSEQ multiplex PCR. Clone size and V and J calls were adopted from that table, with D and trimming inferred from the DNA. The sample has 360,000 or so clones, roughly 90% seen once. Sequenced sample: peripheral blood. The TCR originated in a man between 18 and 35 years old with active or convalescent COVID-19.

The CDR3 region has the DNA TGTGCCAGCAGCCAGACTAGTCTCCCCTCCTACGAGCAGTACTTC. Translation gives CASSQTSLPSYEQYF. The rearrangement uses TRBV7-2 and TRBJ2-7; weak D call: TRBD2 (6 bases). The V gene lost 5 bases and the J gene lost 0 bases, with 14 bases spanning the gap. From germline, CDR1 is SGHTA and CDR2 FQGNSA. This CDR3 comprises 15 residues.